This T cell receptor (beta chain) was retrieved from a study of blood T cell repertoires in COVID-19. Study as a whole: Collection of acute and convalescent COVID-19 samples took place in the United States, Italy and Spain. In each case, the material was cDNA or gDNA derived from T cells, B-cell-depleted T cells, or PBMCs.

Trimming took 4 bases from V and 0 from J; bases not matched to a gene: 6. Per the germline V gene, CDR1 is LGHDT and CDR2 is YNNKEL (reference sequence). This CDR3 spans 16 amino acids. What the recovered Cohort 3 donors had was two negative PCRs, clearance, or symptom resolution. Original methodology: Nucleated cell number was recorded as an estimate derived from reference gene primer amplification. Method: immunoSEQ multiplex PCR; TCRdb's copy keeps in-frame clones and lacks some. Clonal size and the V and J genes are those of that table, whereas D and trimming came from the DNA. The sample includes approximately 210,000 clones, 70% to 85% of them seen just once.

Sequencing was carried out using PBMCs or T cells enriched from blood (not recorded which). This TCR was sampled from a woman in her sixties or seventies who had recovered from COVID-19. The V gene is TRBV3-1 (or the pseudogene TRBV3-2), the J gene TRBJ2-3, with 8 bases matching TRBD1. CDR3 amino acids: CASSPLTGASTDTQYF. The CDR3 DNA is TGTGCCAGCAGCCCCTTGACAGGGGCGAGCACAGATACGCAGTATTTT.